Each of the 18 T cell receptor beta chains below was sequenced from the same sample in a study of response to subunit inactivated influenza vaccine. From the RT-PCR reads, TCRdb called clonotypes with MiXCR, one entry per CDR3 protein. The data hold about 780,000 distinct CDR3 sequences, with less than 20% observed a single time. The sample was PBMCs from blood, taken approximately 5 days after vaccination. The source is a man aged 50 or older who received an inactivated influenza vaccine.

The chain is built from TRBV15 and TRBJ1-1; 7 nucleotides align to TRBD1. CDR1 and CDR2 (germline): LNHNV, YYDKDF (reference sequence). V was pared by 0 bases and J by 4 bases, with 8 bases of the junction left unmatched. CDR3 length: 16 residues. This chain's CDR3 is CATSRDPGYRGTEAFF. The DNA for the CDR3 is TGTGCCACCAGCAGAGATCCAGGGTACAGGGGCACTGAAGCTTTCTTT.

This clonotype was detected a few times. The rearrangement links TRBV9 to TRBJ2-3, with D perhaps TRBD2 (6 bases). CDR3 length: 14 residues. The V and J ends lost 4 bases and 4 bases respectively, with 13 bases between them. Germline V gives CDR1 SGDLS, CDR2 YYNGEE. CDR3 sequence (DNA): TGTGCCAGCAGCACACGACTAGTCCCAGATACGCAGTATTTT. Translated: CASSTRLVPDTQYF.

This sequence joins TRBV14 and TRBJ1-1, with D hard to call. CDR1 SGHDN and CDR2 FVKESK come from the germline V gene. The CDR3 length is 13 residues. Trimming left V 1 base short and J 9 bases short, with 12 bases between. The CDR3 DNA sequence: TGTGCCAGCAGCCAAGTCATTTTCGGACAAGCTTTCTTT. Amino acid sequence: CASSQVIFGQAFF.

With regard to this clonotype: As the CDR3 is not closed by the conserved phenylalanine or tryptophan, this likely results from a read error. The chain employs TRBV10-3 and TRBJ2-1; weak D call: TRBD1 (6 bases). Germline V gene sequence: CDR1 ENHRY, CDR2 SYGVKD. Trimming pared 6 bases from V and 6 bases from J, leaving 15 bases between. The CDR3 is 14 amino acids. The CDR3 protein is CAIRDGVGGNEQFL. The CDR3 DNA reads as TGTGCCATCAGGGACGGGGTAGGGGGCAATGAGCAGTTCTTA.

This clonotype was seen more than once but under ten times. The V and J genes are TRBV10-2 and TRBJ1-1, with D perhaps matching TRBD1 (5 bases). Trimming cost V 6 bases and J 7 bases, with 12 bases left between them. The germline CDR1 and CDR2 sequences are WSHSY and SAAADI. The CDR3 has 12 residues. This CDR3 is CASSGHLFEAFF. The CDR3 DNA sequence: TGCGCCAGCAGCGGACACTTGTTTGAAGCTTTCTTT.

This clonotype was recorded a few times. V usage is TRBV7-2 and J usage is TRBJ2-3, with D perhaps matching TRBD2 (6 bases). This CDR3 has 15 amino acids. The V end was cut by 5 bases, the J end by 5 bases, with 17 bases between. Per germline, CDR1 SGHTA and CDR2 FQGNSA. This chain's CDR3 is CASSPSSGVGDTQYF. DNA for the CDR3: TGTGCCAGCAGCCCCTCATCGGGGGTGGGAGATACGCAGTATTTT.

This clonotype was counted a few times. CDR3: CASSFKEASYNEQFF. The CDR3 DNA sequence: TGTGCCAGCAGTTTTAAGGAGGCGTCCTACAATGAGCAGTTCTTC. This chain joins TRBV12-3 or TRBV12-4 and TRBJ2-1; possibly TRBD2 for D (5 bases). V was trimmed by 3 bases and J by 1 base, leaving 10 bases between them. The CDR3 runs to 15 residues.

The chain recombines TRBV24-1 with TRBJ2-2; TRBD1 or TRBD2 may be the D gene (5 bases each). The germline V gene encodes CDR1 KGHDR and CDR2 SFDVKD. The V end was cut by 3 bases, the J end by 1 base, with 11 bases between. The CDR3 loop spans 16 amino acids. CDR3 sequence reads: CATSDPGRGNTGELFF. CDR3 sequence (DNA): TGTGCCACCAGTGATCCGGGACGGGGGAACACCGGGGAGCTGTTTTTT.

The V gene is TRBV20-1, the J gene TRBJ2-2, with D possibly matching TRBD2 (5 bases). V was shortened by 3 bases and J by 7 bases, with 15 bases between the two germline ends. This CDR3 has 14 residues. Germline lookup yields CDR1 DFQATT and CDR2 SNEGSKA (reference sequence). The CDR3 reads CSASGGLNHGELFF. The CDR3 DNA is TGCAGTGCTAGCGGAGGACTCAACCACGGGGAGCTGTTTTTT.

A note on this clonotype: One base away lies a much larger clone, so this may be a sequencing read error. The CDR3 reads CSASPPGSLGNQPQHF. The CDR3, as DNA: TGCAGTGCTAGCCCTCCGGGATCACTGGGCAATCAGCCCCAGCATTTT. The V and J genes are TRBV20-1 and TRBJ1-5; D not certain. Germline V CDR1 and CDR2: DFQATT, SNEGSKA (reference sequence). The CDR3 is made up of 16 amino acids. Trimming removed 3 bases from V and 2 bases from J, with 17 bases in between.

V and J are TRBV4-2 and TRBJ2-2; perhaps TRBD2 as D (7 bases). Trimming took 0 bases from V and 6 from J, leaving 11 bases between them. The CDR3 has 15 amino acids. CDR1 is LGHNA and CDR2 is YNFKEQ in the germline V gene. The CDR3 coding sequence is TGTGCCAGCAGCCAAGAGGGGGGGGGCGCCGGGGAGCTGTTTTTT. Translating it yields CASSQEGGGAGELFF.

This clonotype was detected only a few times. V and J are TRBV29-1 and TRBJ2-7; TRBD2 agrees at 13 bases. Germline CDR1 reads SQVTM; CDR2 reads ANQGSEA. The CDR3 sequence is 14 residues long. After removal of 6 bases from V and 6 bases from J, the junction contained 8 bases not matched to a gene. CDR3 protein: CSVAGLAGAPEQYF. The CDR3 DNA reads TGCAGCGTAGCCGGACTAGCGGGAGCTCCCGAGCAGTACTTC.

J is TRBJ1-2 and V is TRBV6-2 or TRBV6-3, with D possibly TRBD1 on 6 matching bases. Trimming left V 5 bases short and J 6 bases short, with 13 bases between. Germline CDR1 is MNHEY and CDR2 is SVGEGT. The CDR3 extends over 13 amino acids. CDR3 bases: TGTGCCAGCAGTGACACAGGGAGTCATGGCTACACCTTC. This encodes CASSDTGSHGYTF.

V usage is TRBV27 and J usage is TRBJ2-2; tentative D call: TRBD1 (6 bases). V was trimmed by 5 bases and J by 0 bases, leaving 13 bases between them. The V gene's germline CDR1 is MNHEY and CDR2 SMNVEV (reference sequence). The CDR3 spans 16 residues. The CDR3 sequence: CASSPLGTTNTGELFF. The CDR3 DNA follows: TGTGCCAGCAGTCCCCTGGGGACAACGAACACCGGGGAGCTGTTTTTT.

This clonotype was counted a few times. The chain is built from TRBV28 and TRBJ2-1, with TRBD2 identical over 8 bases. Germline lookup yields CDR1 MDHEN and CDR2 SYDVKM. The CDR3 totals 16 residues. V lost 6 bases, J lost 1 base, and 8 bases stayed unmatched. The CDR3 DNA follows: TGTGCCAGCAGGGTGGCGGGAGGCTTTTCCTACAATGAGCAGTTCTTC. It specifies CASRVAGGFSYNEQFF. Complete variable domain (other parts from reference TRBV28 and TRBJ2-1): DVKVTQSSRYLVKRTGEKVFLECVQDMDHENMFWYRQDPGLGLRLIYFSYDVKMKEKGDIPEGYSVSREKKERFSLILESASTNQTSMYLCASRVAGGFSYNEQFFGPGTRLTVL.

This chain uses TRBV7-3 with TRBJ2-3; D is undetermined. Germline V gene sequence: CDR1 SGHTA, CDR2 FQGTGA. The CDR3 has 13 residues. Trimming left V 4 bases short and J 6 bases short, with 11 bases between. CDR3 nucleotide sequence: TGTGCCAGCAGCTCCCGAAGCAGGGATACGCAGTATTTT. Protein: CASSSRSRDTQYF.

The chain employs TRBV27 and TRBJ2-5; D possibly corresponds to TRBD1 (5 bases). V lost 8 bases and J 5 bases, leaving 18 bases between the germline ends. Germline values: CDR1 MNHEY, CDR2 SMNVEV (reference sequence). The CDR3 is 14 amino acids. The CDR3 protein is CASHSAGMFETQYF. Here the CDR3 DNA reads TGTGCCAGCCACAGTGCAGGGATGTTTGAGACCCAGTACTTC.

CDR3 sequence: CSAATSGRVRETQYF. CDR3 coding DNA: TGCAGCGCTGCGACTAGCGGGAGGGTAAGGGAGACCCAGTACTTC. The chain couples TRBV29-1 to TRBJ2-5, with 14 positions matching TRBD2. CDR3 length: 15 amino acids. Germline values: CDR1 SQVTM, CDR2 ANQGSEA. The V and J ends lost 7 bases and 5 bases, in that order; junction bases with no gene match: 9.